This T cell receptor beta chain comes out of a study of PD-L1 blockade in urothelial cancer. Study as a whole: Beginning in the mid-2010s, patients received atezolizumab, given as 1,200 mg intravenously every 3 weeks. Male sex and bladder-origin urothelial cancer were recorded for about nine tenths of the roughly 29 patients.

The CDR3 is made up of 14 amino acids. Trimming took off 6 bases at V and 0 bases at J, with 9 bases between the two ends. The germline CDR1 and CDR2 sequences are MGHDK and SYGVNS. This table comes from immunoSEQ multiplex PCR, and its TCRdb copy is limited to in-frame clones, with some not included. This sample yields more than 90,000 clones, of which about nine tenths are seen a single time; approximately 2% belongs to the top ten. The sample's time point: pretreatment peripheral blood. The input for sequencing was PBMCs, taken around atezolizumab (anti-PD-L1) treatment. The receptor was derived from a man in his sixties with urothelial cancer. This sequence joins TRBV25-1 and TRBJ1-5, with D possibly being TRBD1 (5 bases). CDR3 sequence (DNA): TGTGCCAGCAGGGGGACTGATAGCAATCAGCCCCAGCATTTT. Translation: CASRGTDSNQPQHF.